This T cell receptor (beta chain) originates from a study of blood T cell repertoires in COVID-19. On the study more broadly: Spain, Italy and the United States supplied samples that represented acute and convalescent COVID-19.

CDR3 length: 17 residues. Trimming took 3 bases from V and 5 from J; bases not matched to a gene: 7. Germline V gene lookup returns CDR1 SGHTA and CDR2 FQGNSA. TCRdb keeps only in-frame clones here, not all; method: immunoSEQ multiplex PCR. The table has 150,000 to 250,000 clones, approximately 84% seen once. The gene calls are TRBV7-2 and TRBJ2-2, with 12 bases matching TRBD2. This receptor was identified in a human donor with acute or convalescent COVID-19. The donor label of this sample is uncertain. The sample taken for sequencing was peripheral blood. The CDR3 protein is CASSFTAGLAGTGELFF. The CDR3 DNA is TGTGCCAGCAGCTTCACCGCCGGACTAGCGGGAACCGGGGAGCTGTTTTTT.